The clone carrying this TCR beta chain was counted ten times or more. Its antigen is currently unknown. The same CDR3 also results from other DNA sequences found in this sample. This specimen comes from a study of metastatic and nonmetastatic thyroid tumors. Notes on the study in general: Significantly greater TCR beta diversity was reportedly found in malignant thyroid tumors than in benign nodules (in blood and tumor).

There were no patients who had received any treatment before thyroid surgery. MiXCR reprocessed the PCR reads for TCRdb. The sample has 25,000 to 30,000 clones; roughly 16% are singletons. The clonotype was recovered from a female donor with papillary thyroid cancer or a benign thyroid nodule (not recorded which). Some clones in this sample may be carry-over from other donors' samples. The sample comprised blood.

This CDR3 reads CASRPESYNEQFF. The CDR3 nucleotides are TGTGCCAGCAGACCCGAGAGCTACAATGAGCAGTTCTTC. The rearrangement uses TRBV12-3 or TRBV12-4 and TRBJ2-1; unclear D gene. V was clipped by 6 bases and J by 3 bases, with 9 bases between them. The length of the CDR3 is 13 residues.